These 6 T cell receptor beta chains originate from one sample sequenced in a study of regulatory T cells. Amplification used 52 TRBV primers and 13 TRBJ primers. The protocol was immunoSEQ multiplex PCR, while the TCRdb copy is restricted to in-frame clones and leaves out a portion. The table has roughly 15,000 clones, 80% to 95% seen once. The sample was CD8+ T cells sorted from blood. These TCRs come from a person between 18 and 35 years old with CD3G deficiency.

This clone was observed a few times. CDR3 DNA: TGTGCCAGCAGTTACGGGGATACAGATACGCAGTATTTT. Translation gives CASSYGDTDTQYF. The chain recombines TRBV6-6 with TRBJ2-3; D gene unclear. CDR3 length: 13 residues. Trimming left V 2 bases short and J 3 bases short, with 6 bases between. Germline assignment: CDR1 MNHNY and CDR2 SVGAGI (reference sequence).

The V gene is TRBV5-1, the J gene TRBJ2-7; D assignment may be TRBD1 or TRBD2 (6 bases each). Per germline, CDR1 SGHRS and CDR2 YFSETQ. With 0 bases removed from V and 6 bases from J, the gap between germline ends came to 7 bases. The length of the CDR3 is 12 residues. In nucleotides, the CDR3 is TGCGCCAGCAGCTTGGAGGGGGGCGAGCAGTACTTC. It encodes CASSLEGGEQYF.

The chain employs TRBV5-6 and TRBJ1-1; D unclear. This CDR3 has 12 residues. Looked up from germline, CDR1 is SGHDT and CDR2 is YYEEEE. V lost 4 bases and J lost 7, with 11 bases in between. The CDR3 DNA is TGTGCCAGCAGCCAACTGGGAGGTGAAGCTTTCTTT. Its translation is CASSQLGGEAFF.

This clone was seen a single time. The chain recombines TRBV5-6 with TRBJ2-4, with no clear D. This CDR3 comprises 11 residues. Per germline, CDR1 SGHDT and CDR2 YYEEEE. Trimming took off 2 bases at V and 14 bases at J, with 11 bases between the two ends. CDR3 nucleotide sequence: TGTGCCAGCAGCTTAGGCCCCTTGGAGTACTTC. This sequence encodes CASSLGPLEYF.

The chain combines TRBV28 with TRBJ2-7; 7 positions agree with TRBD2. The V gene's germline CDR1 is MDHEN and CDR2 SYDVKM. J was trimmed by 7 bases and V by 2 bases; bases with no gene match: 5. There are 13 residues in the CDR3. The CDR3 loop reads CASSLGREKEQYF. CDR3 DNA: TGTGCCAGCAGTTTAGGGCGGGAGAAGGAGCAGTACTTC.

V is TRBV7-6 and J is TRBJ1-5, with D uncertain. The CDR3 runs to 13 residues. CDR1 SGHVS and CDR2 FNYEAQ come from the germline V gene. The germline V and J ends were trimmed by 5 bases and 8 bases, with 13 bases remaining between them. This chain's CDR3 is CASSPRRGEPQHF. In DNA, the CDR3 is TGTGCCAGCAGCCCACGCCGGGGAGAGCCCCAGCATTTT. Using reference TRBV7-6 and TRBJ1-5 for the parts outside the CDR3, the full variable domain is GAGVSQSPRYKVTKRGQDVALRCDPISGHVSLYWYRQALGQGPEFLTYFNYEAQQDKSGLPNDRFSAERPEGSISTLTIQRTEQRDSAMYRCASSPRRGEPQHFGDGTRLSIL.